These 29 T cell receptor beta chains came from one sample sequenced in a study of OX40 agonist ivuxolimab in advanced cancers. Produced via immunoSEQ multiplex PCR; TCRdb's table is partial and in-frame only. This table has fewer than 90,000 clones, around nine tenths appearing once. Sequenced material: CD4+ or CD8+ T cells sorted from blood, taken in a trial of the OX40 agonist ivuxolimab. Every receptor here comes from an adult with an advanced solid tumor such as melanoma, head and neck, liver or kidney cancer.

The V gene is TRBV6-5, the J gene TRBJ1-2; D unclear. Trimming removed 0 bases at V and 8 bases at J, with 10 bases between. Per germline, CDR1 MNHEY and CDR2 SVGAGI. The CDR3 runs 13 residues. The CDR3 here is CASSYSGVYGYTF. CDR3 coding DNA: TGTGCCAGCAGTTACTCTGGGGTTTACGGCTACACCTTC.

The chain joins TRBV28 to TRBJ2-1; 12 bases fit TRBD2. The CDR3 sequence is 16 residues long. Germline CDR1 reads MDHEN; CDR2 reads SYDVKM. Trimming took 4 bases from V and 3 from J; bases not matched to a gene: 4. CDR3 nucleotides: TGTGCCAGCAGTTCCCAGACTAGCGGGAGCTACAATGAGCAGTTCTTC. Residues: CASSSQTSGSYNEQFF.

The chain has TRBV2 and TRBJ2-5, with a weak D call TRBD2 (6 bases). CDR1 and CDR2 (germline): SNHLY, FYNNEI. V shed 8 bases and J shed 5 bases, with 21 bases lying between them. CDR3 length: 15 amino acids. The CDR3: CASRLEWTPGETQYF. DNA for the CDR3: TGTGCCAGCCGACTAGAGTGGACTCCTGGGGAGACCCAGTACTTC.

Concerning this clone itself: At one end, the junction sequence differs from germline, possibly due to a read error. The gene calls are TRBV7-7 and TRBJ2-3; 9 bases line up with TRBD2. This CDR3 has 15 residues. The germline V gene encodes CDR1 SSHAT and CDR2 FNYEAQ (reference sequence). CDR3 residues: CASSPGLARTDTQYF. CDR3 DNA: TGTGCTAGCAGCCCTGGACTAGCGCGCACAGATACGCAGTATTTT.

The chain links TRBV4-2 to TRBJ1-1, with 7 bases lining up with TRBD1. The trim removed 4 bases at V and 1 base at J, leaving 12 bases unmatched. Germline V CDR1 and CDR2: LGHNA, YNFKEQ. The CDR3 contains 17 residues. The CDR3: CASSRVGEGGGNTEAFF. The CDR3 nucleotides are TGTGCCAGCAGCCGGGTTGGGGAAGGGGGCGGGAACACTGAAGCTTTCTTT.

The chain is built from TRBV5-1 and TRBJ2-7; D might be TRBD1 (6 bases). The germline gives CDR1 SGHRS, CDR2 YFSETQ. Trimming took 5 bases from V and 0 from J, leaving 12 bases between them. The CDR3 has 14 residues. DNA of the CDR3: TGCGCCAGCAGAGCTACAGGGACCTCCTACGAGCAGTACTTC. Translation gives CASRATGTSYEQYF.

J is TRBJ2-2 and V is TRBV28; 8 bases agree with TRBD2. The germline CDR1 and CDR2 sequences are MDHEN and SYDVKM. After removal of 5 bases from V and 1 base from J, the junction contained 12 bases not matched to a gene. This CDR3 region has 18 residues. CDR3 region: CASSLPLWAGGNTGELFF. CDR3 sequence (DNA): TGTGCCAGCAGTCTACCGCTATGGGCGGGAGGGAACACCGGGGAGCTGTTTTTT. The complete variable domain, with remaining parts taken from reference TRBV28 and TRBJ2-2, reads DVKVTQSSRYLVKRTGEKVFLECVQDMDHENMFWYRQDPGLGLRLIYFSYDVKMKEKGDIPEGYSVSREKKERFSLILESASTNQTSMYLCASSLPLWAGGNTGELFFGEGSRLTVL.

This sequence joins TRBV18 and TRBJ2-2; 7 bases align to TRBD2. V shed 6 bases and J 6 bases; nucleotides not matched to a gene: 16. Germline-derived CDR1 and CDR2 are KGHSH and LQKENI. The CDR3 sequence is 17 residues long. The CDR3 DNA is TGTGCCAGCTCCTTCGGGTCTCGGACTAGAATCGCCGGGGAGCTGTTTTTT. Its protein product is CASSFGSRTRIAGELFF.

The chain couples TRBV6-5 to TRBJ1-4; D is unclear. The CDR3 length is 15 residues. Trimming cost V 4 bases and J 0 bases, with 9 bases left between them. Germline V gene data show CDR1 as MNHEY and CDR2 as SVGAGI. The CDR3 reads CASSFSATTNEKLFF. The CDR3 DNA reads TGTGCCAGCAGTTTCTCAGCGACAACTAATGAAAAACTGTTTTTT.

This sequence joins TRBV25-1 and TRBJ1-3, with D unresolved. Trimming removed 4 bases at V and 4 bases at J, with 8 bases between. Germline V CDR1 and CDR2: MGHDK, SYGVNS. CDR3 length: 13 residues. Written as DNA, the CDR3 is TGTGCCAGCAGTGTAACCTTGGGAAACACCATATATTTT. It yields the protein CASSVTLGNTIYF.

The CDR3 is CASSFDPGQGRYGYTF. CDR3 nucleotides: TGTGCCAGCAGCTTTGACCCGGGACAGGGTCGGTATGGCTACACCTTC. This chain links TRBV7-2 with TRBJ1-2, with 9 bases fitting TRBD1. Per germline, CDR1 SGHTA and CDR2 FQGNSA. Trimming took 3 bases from V and 5 from J; bases not matched to a gene: 10. The CDR3 has 16 residues.

The chain combines TRBV5-5 with TRBJ1-1; 7 bases map to TRBD1. The CDR3 covers 15 residues. Germline V gene data show CDR1 as SGHKS and CDR2 as YYEKEE (reference sequence). With 4 bases clipped from V and 4 bases from J, the junction kept 10 bases outside the gene matches. This CDR3 is CASSLQTGVPTEAFF. Here the CDR3 DNA reads TGTGCCAGCAGCCTCCAAACAGGGGTCCCCACTGAAGCTTTCTTT.

J is TRBJ2-5 and V is TRBV15; 7 positions agree with TRBD2. The CDR3 is 15 amino acids. Losses at the gene ends were 9 bases for V and 3 bases for J; bases not matched to a gene: 13. The germline CDR1 and CDR2 sequences are LNHNV and YYDKDF (reference sequence). CDR3 DNA: TGTGCCACTAAAGATCGGACTAGAAATGAAGAGACCCAGTACTTC. Its protein product is CATKDRTRNEETQYF.

This clone was found once. The chain links TRBV5-1 to TRBJ2-5; D might be TRBD1 (8 bases). V shed 4 bases and J shed 8 bases, with 18 bases lying between them. Germline V gene data show CDR1 as SGHRS and CDR2 as YFSETQ. The CDR3 length is 14 residues. The CDR3: CASSLDRAGATQYF. The CDR3 DNA reads TGCGCCAGCAGCCTGGACAGGGCGGGGGCCACCCAGTACTTC.

V and J are TRBV7-2 and TRBJ2-1; D is undetermined. CDR1 is SGHTA and CDR2 is FQGNSA in the germline V gene. CDR3 size: 12 residues. V was trimmed by 7 bases and J by 4 bases, leaving 8 bases between them. In DNA, the CDR3 is TGTGCCAGCAACCTCCTATACAATGAGCAGTTCTTC. Translating gives CASNLLYNEQFF.

This chain connects TRBV5-4 to TRBJ2-5; perhaps D is TRBD1 or TRBD2 (6 bases each). The V gene's germline CDR1 is SGHNT and CDR2 YYREEE (reference sequence). The CDR3 length is 16 residues. V was trimmed by 1 base and J by 1 base, leaving 14 bases between them. The CDR3 DNA reads as TGTGCCAGCAGCTTGAATGCAAAGGGGGGCCAAGAGACCCAGTACTTC. It encodes CASSLNAKGGQETQYF. Based on the CDR3 plus reference TRBV5-4 and TRBJ2-5, the full variable domain is ETGVTQSPTHLIKTRGQQVTLRCSSQSGHNTVSWYQQALGQGPQFIFQYYREEENGRGNFPPRFSGLQFPNYSSELNVNALELDDSALYLCASSLNAKGGQETQYFGPGTRLLVL.

This chain links TRBV18 with TRBJ1-4, with D perhaps matching TRBD1 (6 bases). The V and J ends lost 5 bases and 1 base respectively, with 11 bases between them. The CDR3 contains 15 residues. The germline CDR1 and CDR2 sequences are KGHSH and LQKENI. CDR3: CASSSRTVTNEKLFF. DNA for the CDR3: TGTGCCAGCTCATCAAGGACAGTAACTAATGAAAAACTGTTTTTT.

This chain connects TRBV5-1 to TRBJ2-5; D could derive from TRBD1 or TRBD2 (6 bases each). Germline V CDR1 and CDR2: SGHRS, YFSETQ. The CDR3 covers 14 residues. The V end lost 3 bases, the J end lost 1 base, and 10 bases lay between the germline ends. CDR3 nucleotides: TGCGCCAGCAGCTGGGGGGCGGGCCAAGAGACCCAGTACTTC. This encodes CASSWGAGQETQYF. Looking up the rest from reference TRBV5-1 and TRBJ2-5 gives the full variable domain: KAGVTQTPRYLIKTRGQQVTLSCSPISGHRSVSWYQQTPGQGLQFLFEYFSETQRNKGNFPGRFSGRQFSNSRSEMNVSTLELGDSALYLCASSWGAGQETQYFGPGTRLLVL.

The table lists this clone with a count of one. The V and J genes are TRBV18 and TRBJ1-3; no firm D call. Germline V gene sequence: CDR1 KGHSH, CDR2 LQKENI. This CDR3 has 15 amino acids. V was clipped by 3 bases and J by 2 bases, with 11 bases between them. The DNA of the CDR3 is TGTGCCAGCTCACCTGCAGGAACAACTGGAAACACCATATATTTT. It specifies CASSPAGTTGNTIYF.

This rearrangement joins TRBV10-3 to TRBJ2-1; no clear D. The CDR3 is made up of 11 amino acids. In germline, CDR1 is ENHRY, CDR2 SYGVKD. V was clipped by 3 bases and J by 9 bases, with 6 bases between them. CDR3 residues: CAISDLGEQFF. CDR3 coding DNA: TGTGCCATCAGTGATCTGGGTGAGCAGTTCTTC.

The chain couples TRBV9 to TRBJ2-2, with D maybe TRBD1 (5 bases). The CDR3 loop spans 16 amino acids. Germline V gene sequence: CDR1 SGDLS, CDR2 YYNGEE. V was clipped by 4 bases and J by 0 bases, with 13 bases between them. DNA for the CDR3: TGTGCCAGCAGCCCAAGACAGACCGCGAACACCGGGGAGCTGTTTTTT. It codes for CASSPRQTANTGELFF.

V usage is TRBV5-8 and J usage is TRBJ2-5, with D uncertain. Germline V gene sequence: CDR1 SGHTS, CDR2 YDEGEE. CDR3 length: 8 residues. The germline V and J ends were trimmed by 4 bases and 12 bases, with 4 bases remaining between them. The CDR3, as DNA: TGTGCCAGCAGCCCGAAGTACTTC. Translated, it gives CASSPKYF.

The chain uses TRBV18 and TRBJ2-5; maybe TRBD1 (7 bases). CDR3 length: 14 residues. Per the germline V gene, CDR1 is KGHSH and CDR2 is LQKENI. V was trimmed by 3 bases and J by 5 bases, leaving 13 bases between them. CDR3 in amino acids: CASSPRGSGETQYF. The DNA for the CDR3 is TGTGCCAGCTCACCCAGGGGGAGCGGGGAGACCCAGTACTTC.

This clone was seen a single time. Written as DNA, the CDR3 is TGTGCCAGCAGCTTAGGACAGTCTAACTATGGCTACACCTTC. This encodes CASSLGQSNYGYTF. The rearrangement links TRBV7-9 to TRBJ1-2, with TRBD1 as a possible D gene (5 bases). The V gene lost 1 base and the J gene lost 0 bases, with 6 bases spanning the gap. The CDR3 has 14 amino acids. The germline V gene has CDR1 SEHNR and CDR2 FQNEAQ (reference sequence).

This sequence joins TRBV11-2 and TRBJ2-2, with 8 bases aligning to TRBD2. Germline-derived CDR1 and CDR2 are SGHAT and FQNNGV. V gave up 5 bases and J gave up 2 bases; unmatched junction bases: 4. The CDR3 extends over 15 amino acids. The CDR3 coding sequence is TGTGCCAGCAGCAAAGCGGGGGTTAACACCGGGGAGCTGTTTTTT. The encoded protein is CASSKAGVNTGELFF.

The chain combines TRBV28 with TRBJ2-1; a possible D gene is TRBD2 (6 bases). Germline assignment: CDR1 MDHEN and CDR2 SYDVKM. The CDR3 covers 14 residues. Between the trimmed V and J ends, which lost 6 bases and 8 bases, there was a span of 17 bases. The CDR3 loop reads CASRRDLTVYEQFF. The CDR3 bases are TGTGCCAGCAGGCGGGACCTCACGGTATATGAGCAGTTCTTC.

The chain is built from TRBV20-1 and TRBJ1-1; tentative D call: TRBD1 (5 bases). Germline V lookup: CDR1 DFQATT, CDR2 SNEGSKA (reference sequence). V was cut by 6 bases and J by 5 bases, with 10 bases left in between. The CDR3 runs 11 residues. In DNA, the CDR3 is TGCAGTGCAAGGGGAGCAACTGAAGCTTTCTTT. Residues: CSARGATEAFF.

The V gene is TRBV28, the J gene TRBJ1-1; the D gene is possibly TRBD1 (6 bases). The CDR3 length is 15 residues. Germline assignment: CDR1 MDHEN and CDR2 SYDVKM. V lost 2 bases, J lost 7 bases, and 17 bases lay in between. The CDR3 bases are TGTGCCAGCAGTTTAGGAGGTCAGGGGTTAGGTGAAGCTTTCTTT. This gives the protein CASSLGGQGLGEAFF.

This clone was seen once. This chain links TRBV6-1 with TRBJ2-1; tentatively, D is TRBD1 (6 bases). There are 15 residues in the CDR3. V was pared by 4 bases and J by 1 base, with 11 bases between. From germline, CDR1 is MNHNS and CDR2 SASEGT. This chain's CDR3 is CASSVWQGSYNEQFF. Here the CDR3 DNA reads TGTGCCAGCAGTGTCTGGCAGGGGTCCTACAATGAGCAGTTCTTC.